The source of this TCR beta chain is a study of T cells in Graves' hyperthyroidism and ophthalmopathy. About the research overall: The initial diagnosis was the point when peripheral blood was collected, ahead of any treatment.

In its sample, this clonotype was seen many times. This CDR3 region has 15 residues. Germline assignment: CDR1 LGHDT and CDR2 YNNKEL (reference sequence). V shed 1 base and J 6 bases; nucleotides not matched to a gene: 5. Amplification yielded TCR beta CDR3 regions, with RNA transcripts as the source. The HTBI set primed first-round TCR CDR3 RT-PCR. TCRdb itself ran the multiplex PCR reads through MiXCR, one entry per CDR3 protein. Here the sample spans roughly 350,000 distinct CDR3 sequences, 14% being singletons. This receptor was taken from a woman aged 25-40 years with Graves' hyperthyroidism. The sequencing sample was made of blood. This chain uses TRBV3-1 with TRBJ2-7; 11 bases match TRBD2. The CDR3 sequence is CASSQASLAGGEQYF. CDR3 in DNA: TGTGCCAGCAGCCAAGCATCGCTAGCGGGAGGCGAGCAGTACTTC.